The rows below give T cell receptor beta chains drawn from one sample of a study of T cell responses to AZD1222 COVID-19 vaccine. Using immunoSEQ multiplex PCR, the repertoire was profiled, and TCRdb retains in-frame clones only, with some absent. The table records around 160,000 clones, just over 90% of them present only once. Sequencing used peripheral blood, obtained on day 0 of AZD1222 vaccination. All receptors derive from an adult in good health. CDR3s include the opening cysteine and the closing phenylalanine or tryptophan. The order of the fields is D gene, J gene, V gene, clone size, CDR3 protein, CDR3 DNA. The D gene is left open where the match is weak. The size entry is marked missing in some rows and otherwise reads once, few, many or a size class.

TRBD2 | TRBJ2-7 | TRBV7-6 | . | CASSPSGRSYEQYF | TGTGCCAGCAGTCCTAGCGGGAGGTCCTACGAGCAGTACTTC
TRBD1 | TRBJ1-5 | TRBV27 | . | CASSRSGTGIHQPQHF | TGTGCCAGCAGTAGATCCGGGACAGGAATCCATCAGCCCCAGCATTTT
TRBD2 | TRBJ2-7 | TRBV9 | . | CASSVALGGRVHEQYF | TGTGCCAGCAGCGTAGCGTTGGGCGGGAGGGTCCACGAGCAGTACTTC
TRBD1 | TRBJ1-3 | TRBV2 | few | CASRPDRGIKDTIYF | TGTGCCAGCAGACCCGACAGGGGAATCAAGGACACCATATATTTT
TRBD1 | TRBJ2-1 | TRBV11-1 | . | CASSLGTGGRQFF | TGTGCCAGCAGCTTAGGGACAGGGGGCCGGCAGTTCTTC
TRBD2 | TRBJ2-1 | TRBV4-1 | . | CASSHGRREGSYNEQFF | TGCGCCAGCAGCCACGGTCGGCGGGAGGGCAGCTACAATGAGCAGTTCTTC
. | TRBJ1-5 | TRBV11-2 | . | CASSLHQGQPQHF | TGTGCCAGCAGCTTGCACCAGGGCCAGCCCCAGCATTTT
TRBD2 | TRBJ2-2 | TRBV5-1 | once | CASSYYAGTGGTGELFF | TGCGCCAGCAGCTACTACGCCGGGACGGGGGGGACCGGGGAGCTGTTTTTT
. | TRBJ2-7 | TRBV10-1 | . | CASSDAPGSYEQYF | TGCGCCAGCAGTGATGCCCCGGGCTCCTACGAGCAGTACTTC
TRBD1 | TRBJ2-7 | TRBV5-4 | . | CASSLSGQGSYEQYF | TGTGCCAGCAGCTTGTCGGGACAGGGCTCCTACGAGCAGTACTTC
TRBD1 | TRBJ2-4 | TRBV19 | once | CASSIGQGLFQYF | TGTGCCAGTAGTATTGGACAGGGGCTATTTCAGTACTTC
TRBD2 | TRBJ2-7 | TRBV7-9 | . | CASSPTGTSGDYEQYF | TGTGCCAGCAGCCCCACCGGGACTAGCGGGGACTACGAGCAGTACTTC
. | TRBJ1-2 | TRBV10-3 | . | CAISAGGPYGYTF | TGTGCCATCAGCGCGGGGGGACCCTATGGCTACACCTTC
. | TRBJ1-3 | TRBV5-1 | . | CASSLGLASGNTIYF | TGCGCCAGCAGCTTGGGGCTGGCCTCTGGAAACACCATATATTTT
TRBD2 | TRBJ2-3 | TRBV4-2 | . | CASSQDWTSRDTQYF | TGTGCCAGCAGCCAAGATTGGACTAGCAGAGATACGCAGTATTTT
TRBD1 | TRBJ2-6 | TRBV4-2 | . | CASSQDRDSSGANVLTF | TGTGCCAGCAGCCAAGATAGGGACAGCTCTGGGGCCAACGTCCTGACTTTC
. | TRBJ2-5 | TRBV20-1 | . | CSARIETQYF | TGCAGTGCTAGAATAGAGACCCAGTACTTC
TRBD1 | TRBJ2-7 | TRBV19 | . | CASSPWGTGDTSPYF | TGTGCCAGTAGTCCCTGGGGGACAGGGGATACGAGTCCGTACTTC
TRBD1 | TRBJ2-7 | TRBV18 | once | CASSNQGDYEQYF | TGTGCCAGCTCAAACCAGGGGGACTACGAGCAGTACTTC
. | TRBJ2-2 | TRBV6-5 | few | CASVGNTGELFF | TGTGCCAGCGTAGGGAACACCGGGGAGCTGTTTTTT
. | TRBJ1-4 | TRBV18 | . | CASSPPGATNEKLFF | TGTGCCAGCTCACCACCGGGGGCAACTAATGAAAAACTGTTTTTT
. | TRBJ2-7 | TRBV7-3 | . | CASSKGPRGEQYF | TGTGCCAGCAGCAAGGGCCCCCGGGGCGAGCAGTACTTC